This TCR beta chain was found in a study of beta chain features in type 1 diabetes. Study-wide points: Equally in patients and controls, PCR might preferentially amplify shorter templates.

This clone was found a few times. What it binds is not known. Expressed TCRB transcripts got sequenced, as all isolated RNA was reverse transcribed. Method: immunoSEQ multiplex PCR; TCRdb's copy keeps in-frame clones and lacks some. The sample contains about 900,000 clones, 17% of which appear only once. The sequence came from a woman aged 18-29 years in good health. Sequencing used naive CD4+ T cells from blood.

This CDR3 reads CASSDIAGVADTQYF. As DNA, the CDR3 is TGCGCCAGCAGTGATATAGCGGGAGTCGCAGATACGCAGTATTTT. The J gene is TRBJ2-3, the V gene TRBV5-1; 9 bases align to TRBD2. There are 15 residues in the CDR3. CDR1 is SGHRS, CDR2 YFSETQ, per germline. V lost 5 bases to trimming and J lost 4 bases; unmatched junction nucleotides: 8.